This T cell receptor (beta chain) is drawn from a study of CD8 T cells in ankylosing spondylitis. The CDR3 is made up of 14 amino acids. Between the trimmed V and J ends, which lost 6 bases and 5 bases, there was a span of 16 bases. Germline V lookup: CDR1 SQVTM, CDR2 ANQGSEA. Using its own MiXCR run on the 5' RACE reads, TCRdb lists one record per CDR3 protein. This sample has around 210,000 distinct CDR3 sequences, with 8.2% found just once. General study findings and limits: Disease-associated clones were CD8+ and fairly uncommon in peripheral blood. Apparently characteristic of ankylosing spondylitis blood was a TCR beta motif (eight highly homologous variants).

There are many counts of this clonotype. Its antigen is unidentified. Specimen: blood, either unsorted or a sorted T cell fraction (not recorded which). This clonotype was sampled from a female donor with ankylosing spondylitis or in good health (not recorded which). This sequence joins TRBV29-1 and TRBJ2-2; D perhaps matches TRBD2 (6 bases). The CDR3 protein is CSVDGGRGTGELFF. Written as DNA, the CDR3 is TGCAGCGTAGACGGAGGGAGAGGGACCGGGGAGCTGTTTTTT.